Shown below are 26 T cell receptor beta chains from a single sample sequenced in a study of cytomegalovirus exposure and HLA in healthy donors (dated by TCRdb to 2016 to 2017). Library preparation employed the immunoSEQ multiplex PCR assay. TCRdb carries this immuneACCESS record with in-frame sequences only. Its versions omit some clonotypes, under half of them owing to an unresolved V gene in the studies checked, with the rest unexplained. The sample contains roughly 130,000 clones, nearly 90% of them found a single time. The ten biggest clones cover 3% to 4% of the sample. Sequenced input: PBMCs. These receptors all stem from a man aged 25 to 40 in good health and CMV-seronegative.

The chain employs TRBV5-6 and TRBJ2-1, with 11 positions matching TRBD2. V shed 0 bases and J 8 bases; nucleotides not matched to a gene: 4. This CDR3 region has 15 residues. Germline V gives CDR1 SGHDT, CDR2 YYEEEE. The CDR3 is CASSLETSGGHEQFF. As DNA, the CDR3 is TGTGCCAGCAGCTTGGAAACTAGCGGGGGCCATGAGCAGTTCTTC.

V gene TRBV5-6 combines with J gene TRBJ1-2; maybe TRBD1 (5 bases). The CDR3 is made up of 15 amino acids. Trimming took off 0 bases at V and 4 bases at J, with 13 bases between the two ends. From germline, CDR1 is SGHDT and CDR2 YYEEEE. CDR3 bases: TGTGCCAGCAGCTTGGGCAGGGCAGTCGGCTATGGCTACACCTTC. Amino acid sequence: CASSLGRAVGYGYTF.

The V and J genes are TRBV4-1 and TRBJ2-2, with 7 bases lining up with TRBD2. The CDR3 spans 17 residues. Germline V gives CDR1 MGHRA, CDR2 YSYEKL. The trim removed 1 base at V and 0 bases at J, leaving 5 bases unmatched. The CDR3 loop is CASSQASGATNTGELFF. CDR3 DNA: TGCGCCAGCAGCCAAGCCAGCGGGGCTACGAACACCGGGGAGCTGTTTTTT.

The chain has TRBV6-5 and TRBJ2-7, with D perhaps matching TRBD2 (6 bases). This CDR3 has 14 residues. Trimming cost V 2 bases and J 3 bases, with 11 bases left between them. Germline-derived CDR1 and CDR2 are MNHEY and SVGAGI. CDR3 region: CASSYDWGDYEQYF. CDR3 nucleotide sequence: TGTGCCAGCAGTTACGACTGGGGGGACTACGAGCAGTACTTC.

This clone was observed a single time. At the DNA level, this CDR3 is encoded by other sequences in the same sample as well. This rearrangement joins TRBV4-1 to TRBJ1-4, with 7 nucleotides matching TRBD1. The CDR3 totals 16 residues. Germline V CDR1 and CDR2: MGHRA, YSYEKL. Unmatched junction bases numbered 4, after V lost 3 bases and J lost 0 bases. The CDR3 bases are TGCGCCAGCAGCCAGGGGACAGTTGCAACTAATGAAAAACTGTTTTTT. Translation: CASSQGTVATNEKLFF.

The rearrangement uses TRBV7-2 and TRBJ1-5; D gene unclear. V shed 5 bases and J shed 5 bases, with 10 bases lying between them. CDR1 SGHTA and CDR2 FQGNSA come from the germline V gene. The CDR3 has 13 residues. Here the CDR3 DNA reads TGTGCCAGCAGCCCCGTGGGAGATCAGCCCCAGCATTTT. Protein product: CASSPVGDQPQHF.

The gene calls are TRBV7-8 and TRBJ2-5; a weak D match, TRBD1 (5 bases). V lost 1 base, J lost 4 bases, and 7 bases lay in between. Germline V gives CDR1 SGHVS, CDR2 FQNEAQ. The CDR3 has 13 amino acids. The CDR3 region is CASSLGQRETQYF. Written as DNA, the CDR3 is TGTGCCAGCAGCTTAGGACAGAGAGAGACCCAGTACTTC.

The CDR3 reads CASSPTSGHEQFF. As DNA, the CDR3 is TGTGCCAGCAGCCCAACATCAGGTCATGAGCAGTTCTTC. V and J are TRBV5-6 and TRBJ2-1; D uncertain. The CDR3 runs to 13 residues. Germline assignment: CDR1 SGHDT and CDR2 YYEEEE. The V end lost 4 bases, the J end lost 8 bases, and 13 bases lay between the germline ends.

V gene TRBV25-1 combines with J gene TRBJ2-1; 7 nucleotides align to TRBD2. Germline loops: CDR1 MGHDK, CDR2 SYGVNS. This CDR3 comprises 14 residues. The ends lost 4 bases at V and 4 bases at J; junction bases unmatched: 4. CDR3 residues: CASSVGEGYNEQFF. The CDR3 DNA sequence: TGTGCCAGCAGTGTAGGGGAGGGGTACAATGAGCAGTTCTTC.

This CDR3 reads CASSLVEEGAGNGYTF. In nucleotides, the CDR3 is TGTGCCAGCAGCTTAGTAGAAGAGGGGGCCGGGAACGGCTACACCTTC. The chain links TRBV7-2 to TRBJ1-2; 7 bases are shared with TRBD1. V shed 1 base, J shed 8 bases, and the junction held 13 bases outside the gene matches. This CDR3 has 16 amino acids. The germline V gene has CDR1 SGHTA and CDR2 FQGNSA.

This chain joins TRBV4-2 and TRBJ2-1, with 7 bases identical to TRBD2. V lost 2 bases, J lost 2 bases, and 6 bases stayed unmatched. Germline V lookup: CDR1 LGHNA, CDR2 YNFKEQ. The CDR3 covers 16 residues. The CDR3 region has the DNA TGTGCCAGCAGCCAAAGCGGGGAGATACCCTACAATGAGCAGTTCTTC. Protein product: CASSQSGEIPYNEQFF.

The chain has TRBV7-9 and TRBJ2-7, with 8 positions matching TRBD1. The CDR3 contains 14 residues. Trimming took 5 bases from V and 4 from J; bases not matched to a gene: 7. The germline gives CDR1 SEHNR, CDR2 FQNEAQ (reference sequence). The CDR3 DNA follows: TGTGCCAGCAGCGCGGACAGGGAAGGATACGAGCAGTACTTC. It yields the protein CASSADREGYEQYF.

The chain links TRBV5-4 to TRBJ1-2, with a possible D match to TRBD1 (5 bases). CDR1 and CDR2 (germline): SGHNT, YYREEE (reference sequence). The V and J ends lost 4 bases and 4 bases respectively, with 11 bases between them. This CDR3 has 13 amino acids. CDR3 region: CASSRDSLYGYTF. CDR3 coding DNA: TGTGCCAGCAGCCGTGACAGCCTCTATGGCTACACCTTC.

The CDR3: CSVGWGSTGANVLTF. As DNA, the CDR3 is TGCAGCGTTGGTTGGGGCTCGACTGGGGCCAACGTCCTGACTTTC. This chain connects TRBV29-1 to TRBJ2-6; a weak D match, TRBD1 (5 bases). The V gene lost 4 bases and the J gene lost 2 bases, with 12 bases spanning the gap. The CDR3 sequence is 15 residues long. Germline loops: CDR1 SQVTM, CDR2 ANQGSEA.

As concerns this clone: Other DNA sequences in the sample encode the same CDR3. This chain connects TRBV7-6 to TRBJ2-7; 10 bases line up with TRBD1. This CDR3 contains 14 residues. In germline, CDR1 is SGHVS, CDR2 FNYEAQ. With V trimmed by 5 bases and J by 1 base, 2 bases remained unmatched. In DNA, the CDR3 is TGTGCCAGCAGCCGGGACAGGGGATCCTACGAGCAGTACTTC. Translation: CASSRDRGSYEQYF. Full variable domain (rest looked up from reference TRBV7-6 and TRBJ2-7): GAGVSQSPRYKVTKRGQDVALRCDPISGHVSLYWYRQALGQGPEFLTYFNYEAQQDKSGLPNDRFSAERPEGSISTLTIQRTEQRDSAMYRCASSRDRGSYEQYFGPGTRLTVT.

The chain recombines TRBV4-1 with TRBJ1-1; D perhaps matches TRBD1 (6 bases). The CDR3 length is 18 residues. CDR1 is MGHRA, CDR2 YSYEKL, per germline. V was trimmed by 0 bases and J by 3 bases, leaving 20 bases between them. This CDR3 is CASSQDPYVLDSYTEAFF. The CDR3, as DNA: TGCGCCAGCAGCCAAGATCCTTACGTTTTGGACAGCTACACTGAAGCTTTCTTT.

The gene calls are TRBV7-8 and TRBJ2-1; the D gene is possibly TRBD2 (7 bases). Trimming removed 7 bases at V and 2 bases at J, with 24 bases between. The CDR3 is 18 residues long. Germline assignment: CDR1 SGHVS and CDR2 FQNEAQ. The CDR3 sequence is CASTLNRGAAGPYNEQFF. Written as DNA, the CDR3 is TGTGCCAGCACCCTTAACCGGGGGGCGGCCGGACCCTACAATGAGCAGTTCTTC. The full variable domain, rest sourced from reference TRBV7-8 and TRBJ2-1, is GAGVSQSPRYKVAKRGQDVALRCDPISGHVSLFWYQQALGQGPEFLTYFQNEAQLDKSGLPSDRFFAERPEGSVSTLKIQRTQQEDSAVYLCASTLNRGAAGPYNEQFFGPGTRLTVL.

The DNA of the CDR3 is TGCGCCAGCCGGGAACAAGAGACCCAGTACTTC. Amino acids: CASREQETQYF. The genes are TRBV5-1 and TRBJ2-5, with D possibly being TRBD2 (5 bases). The CDR3 runs 11 residues. Trimming pared 7 bases from V and 2 bases from J, leaving 6 bases between. Germline-derived CDR1 and CDR2 are SGHRS and YFSETQ.

The genes are TRBV19 and TRBJ1-1; 7 nucleotides align to TRBD1. V shed 7 bases, J shed 0 bases, and the junction held 8 bases outside the gene matches. The CDR3 totals 15 residues. Looked up from germline, CDR1 is LNHDA and CDR2 is SQIVND (reference sequence). The CDR3 region is CASTPGQTVNTEAFF. CDR3 bases: TGTGCCAGTACTCCGGGACAGACGGTGAACACTGAAGCTTTCTTT.

V and J are TRBV5-1 and TRBJ2-1, with 11 bases matching TRBD2. The ends lost 5 bases at V and 3 bases at J; junction bases unmatched: 4. Germline lookup yields CDR1 SGHRS and CDR2 YFSETQ. This CDR3 is built from 15 residues. The CDR3 DNA is TGCGCCAGCAGGGGGGGGACTAGCGGCTACAATGAGCAGTTCTTC. It encodes CASRGGTSGYNEQFF. Full variable domain (outside the CDR3, taken from reference TRBV5-1 and TRBJ2-1): KAGVTQTPRYLIKTRGQQVTLSCSPISGHRSVSWYQQTPGQGLQFLFEYFSETQRNKGNFPGRFSGRQFSNSRSEMNVSTLELGDSALYLCASRGGTSGYNEQFFGPGTRLTVL.

The chain links TRBV6-5 to TRBJ2-1, with TRBD2 identical over 10 bases. CDR3 length equals 15 residues. The V segment lost 2 bases and the J segment 5 bases; nucleotides outside the gene matches: 3. Germline V gene lookup returns CDR1 MNHEY and CDR2 SVGAGI. The CDR3 reads CASSYGLAGDNEQFF. In DNA, the CDR3 is TGTGCCAGCAGTTACGGTCTAGCGGGGGACAATGAGCAGTTCTTC.

The V gene is TRBV7-2, the J gene TRBJ2-2, with 7 nucleotides matching TRBD1. Germline V lookup: CDR1 SGHTA, CDR2 FQGNSA. The length of the CDR3 is 17 residues. With V trimmed by 5 bases and J by 5 bases, 14 bases remained unmatched. CDR3 residues: CASSLLMTGMVTGELFF. The CDR3 coding sequence is TGTGCCAGCAGCCTACTGATGACAGGGATGGTGACCGGGGAGCTGTTTTTT.

This chain connects TRBV9 to TRBJ1-6; D gene unclear. The V gene lost 3 bases and the J gene lost 7 bases, with 8 bases spanning the gap. Germline loops: CDR1 SGDLS, CDR2 YYNGEE. The CDR3 consists of 13 residues. The CDR3 spells CASSGEMNSPLHF. The DNA of the CDR3 is TGTGCCAGCAGCGGGGAGATGAATTCACCCCTCCACTTT. The full variable domain, in which reference TRBV9 and TRBJ1-6 provide the parts outside the CDR3, is DSGVTQTPKHLITATGQRVTLRCSPRSGDLSVYWYQQSLDQGLQFLIQYYNGEERAKGNILERFSAQQFPDLHSELNLSSLELGDSALYFCASSGEMNSPLHFGNGTRLTVT.

This clone was recorded only once. The chain links TRBV9 to TRBJ2-2, with TRBD1 as a possible D gene (6 bases). The CDR3 loop spans 16 amino acids. V was trimmed by 3 bases and J by 4 bases, leaving 16 bases between them. From germline, CDR1 is SGDLS and CDR2 YYNGEE. The CDR3 nucleotides are TGTGCCAGCAGCGGGAACGAGGGGGTCGGCACCGGGGAGCTGTTTTTT. This gives the protein CASSGNEGVGTGELFF.

The chain links TRBV7-2 to TRBJ2-2, with a possible D match to TRBD1 (6 bases). Looked up from germline, CDR1 is SGHTA and CDR2 is FQGNSA. Trimming removed 5 bases at V and 1 base at J, with 11 bases between. The CDR3 consists of 15 residues. In DNA form, the CDR3 reads TGTGCCAGCAGCGTTGGACAGATGAACACCGGGGAGCTGTTTTTT. It yields the protein CASSVGQMNTGELFF.

The chain employs TRBV5-4 and TRBJ2-3, with 13 nucleotides matching TRBD2. The V gene end was trimmed by 6 bases and the J gene end by 1 base; junction bases not matched to a gene: 5. The CDR3 totals 16 residues. The germline V gene has CDR1 SGHNT and CDR2 YYREEE (reference sequence). CDR3 amino acids: CASNLGLAGRTDTQYF. CDR3 nucleotide sequence: TGTGCCAGCAACCTGGGACTAGCGGGGCGCACAGATACGCAGTATTTT.